The 13 T cell receptor beta chains below were found in one sample sequenced in a study of T-cell reconstitution after alpha-beta-depleted transplantation in children. Unique molecular identifiers were used to barcode this TCRbeta library. One entry per CDR3 protein, called by TCRdb with MiXCR from the PCR reads. In the table there are approximately 83,000 distinct CDR3 sequences, approximately 12% of which are singletons. The material was PBMCs from the stem cell graft donor, obtained from the stem cell graft. The source of these receptors is a human donor who donated a stem cell graft to a child with inherited bone marrow failure.

The V call is TRBV6-1, the J call TRBJ1-2; D is uncertain. The length of the CDR3 is 13 residues. Trimming cost V 6 bases and J 5 bases, with 13 bases left between them. The germline V gene has CDR1 MNHNS and CDR2 SASEGT. CDR3: CASSPDQGYGYTF. DNA for the CDR3: TGTGCCAGCAGCCCAGACCAAGGGTATGGCTACACCTTC.

J is TRBJ1-2 and V is TRBV18, with a possible D match to TRBD1 (5 bases). CDR1 KGHSH and CDR2 LQKENI come from the germline V gene. There are 14 residues in the CDR3. Trimming removed 2 bases at V and 3 bases at J, with 10 bases between. CDR3 protein: CASSPGETDYGYTF. The DNA of the CDR3 is TGTGCCAGCTCACCAGGGGAGACAGACTATGGCTACACCTTC. Supplemented by reference TRBV18 and TRBJ1-2, the full variable domain reads NAGVMQNPRHLVRRRGQEARLRCSPMKGHSHVYWYRQLPEEGLKFMVYLQKENIIDESGMPKERFSAEFPKEGPSILRIQQVVRGDSAAYFCASSPGETDYGYTFGSGTRLTVV.

This clonotype was found many times. The genes are TRBV5-1 and TRBJ1-1; D not resolved. In germline, CDR1 is SGHRS, CDR2 YFSETQ. The germline V and J ends were trimmed by 0 bases and 1 base, with 13 bases remaining between them. The CDR3 contains 16 residues. In DNA, the CDR3 is TGCGCCAGCAGCTTGGTAGAGGTCGTTGGGAACACTGAAGCTTTCTTT. This sequence encodes CASSLVEVVGNTEAFF.

This clonotype was seen a handful of times. The rearrangement uses TRBV9 and TRBJ2-5; TRBD1 matches at 11 bases. From germline, CDR1 is SGDLS and CDR2 YYNGEE. The CDR3 is 15 residues long. With 3 bases clipped from V and 4 bases from J, the junction kept 5 bases outside the gene matches. CDR3 bases: TGTGCCAGCAGCGGAGGACAGGGGGCAGGAGAGACCCAGTACTTC. Translation gives CASSGGQGAGETQYF.

This clonotype was picked up many times. The DNA of the CDR3 is TGCAGCGTGAGAAACAAGAACACTGAAGCTTTCTTT. Its translation: CSVRNKNTEAFF. V gene TRBV29-1 combines with J gene TRBJ1-1; D uncertain. Trimming took off 6 bases at V and 1 base at J, with 9 bases between the two ends. Germline CDR1 SQVTM, CDR2 ANQGSEA. CDR3 size: 12 residues.

This clonotype was counted ten times or more. The chain couples TRBV24-1 to TRBJ2-3; D gene unclear. CDR1 and CDR2 from the germline V gene are KGHDR and SFDVKD. The CDR3 sequence is 16 residues long. V was clipped by 0 bases and J by 4 bases, with 13 bases between them. CDR3 in amino acids: CATSDLAPTAADTQYF. CDR3 nucleotides: TGTGCCACCAGTGATTTGGCCCCAACGGCCGCAGATACGCAGTATTTT.

This clonotype has a single count. The V gene is TRBV11-2, the J gene TRBJ1-2; TRBD1 aligns across 7 bases. V dropped 5 bases and J dropped 2; count of bases not matched to a gene: 5. Germline V gene data show CDR1 as SGHAT and CDR2 as FQNNGV. This CDR3 has 14 amino acids. CDR3 region: CASSHRGNNYGYTF. In nucleotides, the CDR3 is TGTGCCAGCAGCCACAGGGGCAACAACTATGGCTACACCTTC.

At least ten counts were recorded for this clonotype. V is TRBV5-1 and J is TRBJ2-1; the D gene is possibly TRBD1 (6 bases). This CDR3 has 14 residues. Germline V gene lookup returns CDR1 SGHRS and CDR2 YFSETQ. V was pared by 0 bases and J by 5 bases, with 9 bases between. The CDR3, as DNA: TGCGCCAGCAGCTTGGGACAGGAGAACAATGAGCAGTTCTTC. Its protein product is CASSLGQENNEQFF.

The V call is TRBV2, the J call TRBJ1-1; D call uncertain. Germline V CDR1 and CDR2: SNHLY, FYNNEI. The length of the CDR3 is 12 residues. The V gene lost 3 bases and the J gene lost 7 bases, with 9 bases spanning the gap. Written as DNA, the CDR3 is TGTGCCAGCAGTGACTACGGCGGTGAAGCTTTCTTT. This codes for CASSDYGGEAFF.

The sample holds a few counts of this clonotype. Here the CDR3 DNA reads TGTGCCATCAGCCCCCGAGACGGTGAGGAAAAACTGTTTTTT. It specifies CAISPRDGEEKLFF. This chain links TRBV10-3 with TRBJ1-4; no clear D gene. This CDR3 region has 14 residues. The germline V gene encodes CDR1 ENHRY and CDR2 SYGVKD. V lost 6 bases, J lost 8 bases, and 16 bases lay in between.

This clonotype was seen repeatedly, ten times or more. This chain joins TRBV28 and TRBJ2-3, with D perhaps matching TRBD1 (5 bases). Germline CDR1 and CDR2: MDHEN and SYDVKM. Trimming stripped 6 bases from V and 2 bases from J, with 9 bases between. The CDR3 is 13 residues long. Here the CDR3 DNA reads TGTGCCAGCAGAGGGGTCCCCACAGATACGCAGTATTTT. It codes for CASRGVPTDTQYF.

At least ten counts were recorded for this clonotype. V gene TRBV7-3 combines with J gene TRBJ2-1; 9 bases line up with TRBD2. The CDR3 extends over 18 amino acids. CDR1 is SGHTA, CDR2 FQGTGA, per germline. Trimming at V came to 5 bases and at J to 5 bases, leaving 16 bases not matched to a gene. The CDR3 bases are TGTGCCAGCAGCCTAATAGCGGGAGCTATAAGACAACACAATGAGCAGTTCTTC. It translates to CASSLIAGAIRQHNEQFF.

This clonotype was seen many times. The V call is TRBV28, the J call TRBJ1-1; TRBD1 matches at 8 bases. V shed 5 bases, J shed 10 bases, and the junction held 3 bases outside the gene matches. The germline CDR1 and CDR2 sequences are MDHEN and SYDVKM. This CDR3 has 11 residues. For the CDR3, the DNA is TGTGCCAGCAGTCCCAGGGGGCGAGCTTTCTTT. Its translation is CASSPRGRAFF.